This TCR beta chain emerged from a study of blood T cell repertoires in COVID-19. With V trimmed by 6 bases and J by 4 bases, 0 bases remained unmatched. The length of the CDR3 is 13 residues. Germline CDR1 is MNHEY and CDR2 is SVGAGI. The repertoire was sequenced with immunoSEQ multiplex PCR; TCRdb's copy has only in-frame clones and lacks some. The table records 110,000 to 150,000 clones, around 87% of them present only once. The sequenced sample consisted of peripheral blood. This receptor was taken from a human donor in a cohort sampled during active COVID-19. The gene calls are TRBV6-5 and TRBJ2-5, with 12 bases matching TRBD1. The DNA of the CDR3 is TGTGCCAGCAGGGGACAGGGGGCAGAGACCCAGTACTTC. Translating it yields CASRGQGAETQYF.